Each of the 9 T cell receptor beta chains below was sequenced from the same sample in a study of cytomegalovirus exposure and HLA in healthy donors. Amplification used 60 Vbeta primers and 13 Jbeta primers. The data were produced by immunoSEQ multiplex PCR, yet TCRdb's version contains in-frame clones alone and is incomplete. The sample lists about 110,000 clones, about 79% occurring once. Sequenced material: PBMCs. All receptors derive from a man aged 45-60 years in good health and CMV-seropositive.

The genes are TRBV18 and TRBJ2-2; TRBD2 matches at 14 bases. Germline assignment: CDR1 KGHSH and CDR2 LQKENI. V trimming: 3 bases; J trimming: 5 bases; junction bases outside the gene matches: 2. The CDR3 totals 16 residues. The CDR3 reads CASSPGLAGVTGELFF. The DNA for the CDR3 is TGTGCCAGCTCACCGGGACTAGCGGGAGTGACCGGGGAGCTGTTTTTT. The entire variable domain, with the rest obtained from reference TRBV18 and TRBJ2-2, is as follows: NAGVMQNPRHLVRRRGQEARLRCSPMKGHSHVYWYRQLPEEGLKFMVYLQKENIIDESGMPKERFSAEFPKEGPSILRIQQVVRGDSAAYFCASSPGLAGVTGELFFGEGSRLTVL.

Turning to this clone: Its ends do not fully match the called genes, so a read error is possible. This chain links TRBV27 with TRBJ1-6; no clear D. Germline-derived CDR1 and CDR2 are MNHEY and SMNVEV (reference sequence). The CDR3 runs 13 residues. The CDR3 nucleotides are TGTGCCAGCAGTCCCCGGGATTATTCACTCCTCCACTTT. Translating gives CASSPRDYSLLHF.

The rearrangement joins TRBV5-1 to TRBJ1-4; D may be TRBD1 (6 bases). The germline V and J ends were trimmed by 2 bases and 3 bases, with 17 bases remaining between them. The CDR3 runs 17 residues. Germline-derived CDR1 and CDR2 are SGHRS and YFSETQ. In DNA, the CDR3 is TGCGCCAGCAGCTTTCAACCAGACAGGTCCTCTAATGAAAAACTGTTTTTT. As protein: CASSFQPDRSSNEKLFF.

This chain joins TRBV18 and TRBJ1-1; 7 positions match TRBD1. With 6 bases clipped from V and 0 bases from J, the junction kept 1 base outside the gene matches. Looked up from germline, CDR1 is KGHSH and CDR2 is LQKENI. CDR3 size: 13 residues. CDR3 DNA sequence: TGTGCCAGCTCCGGACAGGTGAACACTGAAGCTTTCTTT. As protein: CASSGQVNTEAFF.

The chain couples TRBV30 to TRBJ2-7, with 10 bases matching TRBD2. This CDR3 is 14 amino acids long. V trimming: 1 base; J trimming: 5 bases; junction bases outside the gene matches: 5. The germline V gene has CDR1 GTSNPN and CDR2 SVGIG (reference sequence). The CDR3 region is CAWSGGLAEHEQYF. CDR3 in DNA: TGTGCCTGGAGTGGAGGACTAGCGGAGCACGAGCAGTACTTC.

The chain joins TRBV10-3 to TRBJ2-5; tentative D call: TRBD1 (8 bases). CDR3 length: 13 residues. Germline CDR1 and CDR2: ENHRY and SYGVKD. The CDR3 region is CGTTGGEKETQYF. In nucleotides, the CDR3 is TGTGGGACCACAGGGGGGGAAAAAGAGACCCAGTACTTC.

The genes are TRBV9 and TRBJ2-3; the match to TRBD1 covers 8 bases. CDR1 is SGDLS, CDR2 YYNGEE, per germline. The CDR3 contains 15 residues. V lost 3 bases and J lost 3; bases outside the gene matches: 6. The CDR3 sequence: CASSGQGTFTDTQYF. The CDR3 coding sequence is TGTGCCAGCAGCGGACAGGGGACCTTTACAGATACGCAGTATTTT.

The CDR3 loop is CASSPGTGGSAIYF. CDR3 nucleotide sequence: TGTGCCAGCAGCCCAGGGACAGGGGGAAGCGCCATATATTTT. This chain connects TRBV11-2 to TRBJ1-3, with TRBD1 matching 11 bases. The V gene end was trimmed by 5 bases and the J gene end by 11 bases; junction bases not matched to a gene: 8. CDR3 size: 14 residues. Germline V gene lookup returns CDR1 SGHAT and CDR2 FQNNGV.

The chain uses TRBV11-1 and TRBJ2-1; 16 bases fit TRBD2. The J segment lost 5 bases and the V segment lost 3 bases, leaving 10 bases of the junction unmatched. The germline CDR1 and CDR2 sequences are SGHAT and FQDESV (reference sequence). The CDR3 totals 19 residues. CDR3 protein: CASSFSFPGLAGGDNEQFF. The CDR3 DNA is TGTGCCAGCAGCTTCTCTTTTCCGGGACTAGCGGGAGGGGACAATGAGCAGTTCTTC.